Each of the 27 T cell receptor beta chains below was sequenced from the same sample in a study of control samples from healthy donors and cancer patients. Profiled with immunoSEQ multiplex PCR; TCRdb holds only in-frame clones, not every one. Of around 180,000 clones listed, 80% to 90% are singletons. Source material: blood. These receptors were collected from a woman in her twenties or thirties in good health.

The CDR3 nucleotides are TGTGCCAGCAGTTGGGGACAGGAAGGCGAGCAGTACGTC. This gives the protein CASSWGQEGEQYV. The gene calls are TRBV6-2 or TRBV6-3 and TRBJ2-7; 8 bases map to TRBD1. The V gene's germline CDR1 is MNHEY and CDR2 SVGEGT. V dropped 4 bases and J dropped 6; count of bases not matched to a gene: 5. CDR3 length equals 13 residues.

CDR3 in amino acids: CASSSGTSGSSGELFF. Written as DNA, the CDR3 is TGTGCCAGCAGCTCCGGGACTAGCGGGAGTAGCGGGGAGCTGTTTTTT. V and J are TRBV11-1 and TRBJ2-2, with 14 bases lining up with TRBD2. Germline values: CDR1 SGHAT, CDR2 FQDESV (reference sequence). The CDR3 covers 16 residues. Trimming at V came to 4 bases and at J to 7 bases, leaving 5 bases not matched to a gene.

The chain links TRBV18 to TRBJ1-6; D is unclear. The CDR3 contains 16 residues. Germline CDR1 KGHSH, CDR2 LQKENI. The ends were cut back, 1 base at V and 7 bases at J, with 14 bases in the middle. The CDR3 sequence is CASSPLTGRYNSPLHF. The CDR3 nucleotides read TGTGCCAGCTCACCACTGACTGGCAGGTACAATTCACCCCTCCACTTT.

V is TRBV5-1 and J is TRBJ2-1; perhaps TRBD1 as D (5 bases). The CDR3 covers 14 residues. V lost 6 bases to trimming and J lost 4 bases, with 14 bases between them. The germline gives CDR1 SGHRS, CDR2 YFSETQ. CDR3 residues: CASNLGRIYNEQFF. The CDR3 DNA reads TGCGCCAGCAACCTGGGGCGTATATACAATGAGCAGTTCTTC.

The chain uses TRBV5-8 and TRBJ2-5; D is undetermined. CDR3 length equals 14 residues. CDR1 and CDR2 from the germline V gene are SGHTS and YDEGEE. V dropped 0 bases and J dropped 1 base, with 7 bases sitting between them. The DNA of the CDR3 is TGTGCCAGCAGCTTGGGCAGGACCCAAGAGACCCAGTACTTC. Translating gives CASSLGRTQETQYF. Drawing the rest from reference TRBV5-8 and TRBJ2-5, the complete variable domain is EAGVTQSPTHLIKTRGQQATLRCSPISGHTSVYWYQQALGLGLQFLLWYDEGEERNRGNFPPRFSGRQFPNYSSELNVNALELEDSALYLCASSLGRTQETQYFGPGTRLLVL.

There are a few counts of this clone. This chain joins TRBV28 and TRBJ2-6; no clear D gene. The CDR3 has 15 residues. Germline V gene data show CDR1 as MDHEN and CDR2 as SYDVKM. The germline V and J ends were trimmed by 7 bases and 0 bases, with 10 bases remaining between them. The CDR3 loop reads CASKSRTSGANVLTF. In DNA form, the CDR3 reads TGTGCCAGCAAGTCGCGGACCTCTGGGGCCAACGTCCTGACTTTC. Full variable domain (remainder filled in from reference TRBV28 and TRBJ2-6): DVKVTQSSRYLVKRTGEKVFLECVQDMDHENMFWYRQDPGLGLRLIYFSYDVKMKEKGDIPEGYSVSREKKERFSLILESASTNQTSMYLCASKSRTSGANVLTFGAGSRLTVL.

The chain joins TRBV7-8 to TRBJ1-6; 10 nucleotides match TRBD1. The junction had 9 bases not matched to a gene; V was cut back by 2 bases and J by 8 bases. The CDR3 has 17 residues. CDR1 and CDR2 from the germline V gene are SGHVS and FQNEAQ. CDR3 sequence (DNA): TGTGCCAGCAGCTTAATGAGGGACAGGGGTTCTGATTCACCCCTCCACTTT. Encoded protein: CASSLMRDRGSDSPLHF. The variable domain in full, completed from reference TRBV7-8 and TRBJ1-6, reads GAGVSQSPRYKVAKRGQDVALRCDPISGHVSLFWYQQALGQGPEFLTYFQNEAQLDKSGLPSDRFFAERPEGSVSTLKIQRTQQEDSAVYLCASSLMRDRGSDSPLHFGNGTRLTVT.

V and J are TRBV7-9 and TRBJ1-2; D is unresolved. The length of the CDR3 is 15 residues. The V gene's germline CDR1 is SEHNR and CDR2 FQNEAQ (reference sequence). The V end was cut by 1 base, the J end by 4 bases, with 13 bases between. The CDR3 loop is CASSLGSVRAYGYTF. In DNA, the CDR3 is TGTGCCAGCAGCTTAGGGTCGGTAAGGGCCTATGGCTACACCTTC.

The V gene is TRBV7-2, the J gene TRBJ2-7; 14 bases line up with TRBD2. Trimming at V came to 1 base and at J to 6 bases, leaving 5 bases not matched to a gene. This CDR3 region has 16 residues. Germline V gives CDR1 SGHTA, CDR2 FQGNSA. The CDR3 sequence: CASSLDGTSGSGEQYF. The CDR3 region has the DNA TGTGCCAGCAGCTTAGATGGGACTAGCGGGAGTGGCGAGCAGTACTTC.

The gene calls are TRBV2 and TRBJ2-7; 11 positions match TRBD1. The germline V gene encodes CDR1 SNHLY and CDR2 FYNNEI. The V and J ends lost 8 bases and 6 bases, in that order; junction bases with no gene match: 12. This CDR3 contains 15 residues. The CDR3 is CASCSPGQGECEQYF. In DNA, the CDR3 is TGTGCCAGCTGCTCACCGGGACAGGGGGAGTGCGAGCAGTACTTC.

The chain has TRBV19 and TRBJ1-1; the D is unclear. Germline V gene data show CDR1 as LNHDA and CDR2 as SQIVND (reference sequence). This CDR3 has 14 residues. V was pared by 5 bases and J by 5 bases, with 15 bases between. This chain's CDR3 is CASSAGGGRTEAFF. The CDR3 bases are TGTGCCAGTAGTGCCGGTGGAGGGAGGACTGAAGCTTTCTTT. The full variable domain, its missing parts supplied by reference TRBV19 and TRBJ1-1, is DGGITQSPKYLFRKEGQNVTLSCEQNLNHDAMYWYRQDPGQGLRLIYYSQIVNDFQKGDIAEGYSVSREKKESFPLTVTSAQKNPTAFYLCASSAGGGRTEAFFGQGTRLTVV.

This sequence joins TRBV5-1 and TRBJ1-2; 9 bases line up with TRBD1. J gave up 7 bases and V 2 bases, and 15 bases lay outside the gene matches. CDR3 length: 17 amino acids. Looked up from germline, CDR1 is SGHRS and CDR2 is YFSETQ. The CDR3 bases are TGCGCCAGCAGCTTTTCAAAACAGGGGGCGCAGTGGTTTGGCTACACCTTC. It translates to CASSFSKQGAQWFGYTF.

V is TRBV28 and J is TRBJ2-1; D is perhaps TRBD2 (6 bases). This CDR3 spans 14 amino acids. Germline CDR1 and CDR2: MDHEN and SYDVKM. V was cut by 1 base and J by 9 bases, with 13 bases left in between. The CDR3 nucleotides are TGTGCCAGCAGTTTATTCCCTAGCGAAGGTGAGCAGTTCTTC. Amino acids: CASSLFPSEGEQFF.

This sequence joins TRBV15 and TRBJ2-5; 11 bases are a match to TRBD2. CDR1 and CDR2 from the germline V gene are LNHNV and YYDKDF (reference sequence). With 0 bases clipped from V and 3 bases from J, the junction kept 6 bases outside the gene matches. This CDR3 comprises 17 residues. The CDR3 is CATSRDTASGGKETQYF. The CDR3 bases are TGTGCCACCAGCAGAGATACTGCTAGCGGGGGGAAAGAGACCCAGTACTTC.

The chain uses TRBV2 and TRBJ2-6, with D unclear. The CDR3 covers 15 residues. Germline values: CDR1 SNHLY, CDR2 FYNNEI. Trimming removed 6 bases from V and 0 bases from J, with 9 bases in between. Here the CDR3 DNA reads TGTGCCAGCAGCTTTAGTAACTCTGGGGCCAACGTCCTGACTTTC. Translated: CASSFSNSGANVLTF.

J is TRBJ1-1 and V is TRBV6-5; TRBD1 aligns across 9 bases. CDR1 is MNHEY, CDR2 SVGAGI, per germline. After removal of 4 bases from V and 11 bases from J, the junction contained 11 bases not matched to a gene. The CDR3 is 14 amino acids. CDR3 sequence reads: CASSSPGQGLSAFF. CDR3 sequence (DNA): TGTGCCAGCAGTTCCCCGGGACAGGGTCTGTCCGCTTTCTTT.

The chain combines TRBV4-1 with TRBJ1-2, with 12 bases matching TRBD1. The CDR3 length is 15 residues. The germline V gene has CDR1 MGHRA and CDR2 YSYEKL. V dropped 4 bases and J dropped 7; count of bases not matched to a gene: 7. In DNA, the CDR3 is TGCGCCAGCAGCCTGTCAAGGGACAGGGGGCTTGGCTACACCTTC. It translates to CASSLSRDRGLGYTF.

This clone has only one observation. This chain uses TRBV28 with TRBJ1-2; D is undetermined. CDR1 and CDR2 from the germline V gene are MDHEN and SYDVKM. The CDR3 runs to 12 residues. With 3 bases removed from V and 4 bases from J, the gap between germline ends came to 6 bases. The CDR3 sequence is CASSLDLYGYTF. The CDR3 region has the DNA TGTGCCAGCAGTTTGGATCTCTATGGCTACACCTTC.

On this clone itself: At the DNA level, this CDR3 is encoded by other sequences in the same sample as well. This sequence joins TRBV18 and TRBJ1-3; D is uncertain. In germline, CDR1 is KGHSH, CDR2 LQKENI. CDR3 length equals 16 residues. V dropped 2 bases and J dropped 0 bases, with 11 bases sitting between them. The CDR3 spells CASSPGLLSSGNTIYF. Written as DNA, the CDR3 is TGTGCCAGCTCACCAGGACTCCTGAGCTCTGGAAACACCATATATTTT.

This chain links TRBV7-9 with TRBJ1-2; 9 nucleotides agree with TRBD1. V shed 4 bases, J shed 6 bases, and the junction held 3 bases outside the gene matches. Germline CDR1 reads SEHNR; CDR2 reads FQNEAQ (reference sequence). The CDR3 length is 13 residues. Here the CDR3 reads CASSSGTGNGYTF. The CDR3 DNA follows: TGTGCCAGCAGCTCCGGGACAGGGAATGGCTACACCTTC.

The CDR3 region is CATSDPTGGNYGYTF. CDR3 coding DNA: TGTGCCACCAGTGACCCGACAGGGGGCAACTATGGCTACACCTTC. This chain uses TRBV24-1 with TRBJ1-2; 10 nucleotides align to TRBD1. Germline V gives CDR1 KGHDR, CDR2 SFDVKD. The CDR3 spans 15 residues. The V gene end was trimmed by 4 bases and the J gene end by 2 bases; junction bases not matched to a gene: 3.

This rearrangement joins TRBV6-5 to TRBJ1-3; TRBD1 matches 9 bases. This CDR3 region has 13 residues. In germline, CDR1 is MNHEY, CDR2 SVGAGI. V was pared by 8 bases and J by 4 bases, with 3 bases of the junction left unmatched. Here the CDR3 DNA reads TGTGCCAGCCACAGGGGGCTAGGAAACACCATATATTTT. It is translated as CASHRGLGNTIYF.

The chain is built from TRBV6-5 and TRBJ2-7; D gene uncertain. The CDR3 has 13 residues. The V end lost 6 bases, the J end lost 2 bases, and 11 bases lay between the germline ends. Germline values: CDR1 MNHEY, CDR2 SVGAGI. The CDR3 DNA reads TGTGCCAGCAGAGCGCCGGGTACCTACGAGCAGTACTTC. Translating gives CASRAPGTYEQYF.

This clone was detected only a few times. The rearrangement joins TRBV5-1 to TRBJ2-7; TRBD2 matches 8 bases. V gave up 4 bases and J gave up 2 bases; unmatched junction bases: 8. Germline CDR1 is SGHRS and CDR2 is YFSETQ. The CDR3 sequence is 15 residues long. CDR3 amino acids: CASSAKLGLAYEQYF. The CDR3, as DNA: TGCGCCAGCAGCGCAAAACTGGGACTAGCCTACGAGCAGTACTTC.

The rearrangement uses TRBV29-1 and TRBJ2-7, with D perhaps TRBD2 (6 bases). The CDR3 sequence is 20 residues long. From germline, CDR1 is SQVTM and CDR2 ANQGSEA. V shed 3 bases and J shed 2 bases, with 32 bases lying between them. The CDR3 spells CSVEAGSATERVTHPYEQYF. The CDR3 DNA sequence: TGCAGCGTTGAGGCAGGTTCGGCCACAGAGCGGGTTACCCATCCCTACGAGCAGTACTTC.

The rearrangement links TRBV2 to TRBJ2-1; a possible D gene is TRBD2 (6 bases). Germline V gene lookup returns CDR1 SNHLY and CDR2 FYNNEI. V shed 3 bases and J shed 8 bases, with 17 bases lying between them. This CDR3 contains 15 residues. The chain's CDR3 is CASSDYGGIFDEQFF. CDR3 in DNA: TGTGCCAGCAGTGATTATGGCGGGATTTTCGATGAGCAGTTCTTC.

As to this clone: Other DNA sequences in this sample translate to the same CDR3. The rearrangement uses TRBV3-1 (or the pseudogene TRBV3-2) and TRBJ1-6; TRBD1 agrees at 7 bases. This CDR3 has 17 amino acids. CDR1 and CDR2 from the germline V gene are LGHDT and YNNKEL (reference sequence). Trimming took 4 bases from V and 10 from J; bases not matched to a gene: 16. The CDR3 reads CASSPTDRASPGSPLHF. In nucleotides, the CDR3 is TGTGCCAGCAGCCCAACCGACAGGGCCTCACCCGGATCACCCCTCCACTTT.